This TCR beta chain comes out of a study of T cells in Graves' hyperthyroidism and ophthalmopathy. TCR beta CDR3 region amplification was performed from RNA transcripts. Initially, a first-round RT-PCR of the TCR CDR3 employed the HTBI primer set. TCRdb reprocessed the multiplex PCR reads via MiXCR and lists one record per CDR3 protein. The sample consists of more than 350,000 distinct CDR3 sequences, about 15% of them appearing once. The CDR3 consists of 16 residues. The V and J ends lost 7 bases and 9 bases respectively, with 25 bases between them. The V gene's germline CDR1 is LNHDA and CDR2 SQIVND (reference sequence). Diagnoses used clinical symptoms, serum thyroxine and TRAb, thyroid ultrasound and orbital computed tomography.

The clonotype was recovered from a woman aged 60-75 years with Graves' ophthalmopathy. V gene TRBV19 combines with J gene TRBJ1-5; possible D gene TRBD1, 5 bases. Sequencing input: blood. CDR3 coding DNA: TGTGCCAGTACCAGGGAGGGGCCTGCGTTCGATCGGCCCCAGCATTTT. Translated, it gives CASTREGPAFDRPQHF.